Sequencing of this TCR beta chain was carried out in a study of blood T cell repertoires in COVID-19. The method was immunoSEQ multiplex PCR; TCRdb's version includes in-frame clones alone and lacks a portion of them. Counted here are a few hundred thousand clones, around 90% occurring once; the ten biggest clones make up about a tenth. Sequencing was performed on peripheral blood. The TCR comes from a woman in her sixties or seventies with COVID-19, enrolled during active disease.

The CDR3 loop reads CASSEALAATDTQYF. The DNA for the CDR3 is TGTGCCAGCAGTGAAGCCCTAGCGGCCACAGATACGCAGTATTTT. The chain joins TRBV2 to TRBJ2-3, with 7 positions matching TRBD2. Germline V gene data show CDR1 as SNHLY and CDR2 as FYNNEI. This CDR3 is built from 15 residues. The junction had 2 bases not matched to a gene; V was cut back by 0 bases and J by 2 bases.